What follows is one TCR beta chain and its context. This entry is derived from a study of T cell repertoires in ileal Crohn's disease. As for time point: proximal margin of the surgical specimen (macroscopically non-inflamed). Germline CDR1 reads KGHSH; CDR2 reads LQKENI. With 3 bases clipped from V and 3 bases from J, the junction kept 7 bases outside the gene matches. The CDR3 has 16 amino acids. Sequencing used immunoSEQ multiplex PCR; TCRdb keeps in-frame clones, though not all of them. The table lists 850 to 950 clones, more than 70% of them singletons. The chain combines TRBV18 with TRBJ2-4, with 8 bases identical to TRBD2. Sequences were obtained from ileal tissue. This sequence originates from an adult with Crohn's disease. The CDR3 coding sequence is TGTGCCAGCTCACCTGACTCGCGGGGGGTCAAAAACATTCAGTACTTC. It codes for CASSPDSRGVKNIQYF.